The 20 T cell receptor beta chains presented below share a single source sample, sequenced in a study of T cell changes during pregnancy in multiple sclerosis. TCRdb's table, derived via immunoSEQ multiplex PCR, lists solely in-frame clones and lacks some. The top ten hold roughly 7.4% of the sample, which has under 35,000 clones, about 89% seen once. Sequencing was performed on CD8+ T cells from peripheral blood mononuclear cells, taken before pregnancy. These receptors came from a female donor with multiple sclerosis, enrolled in a pregnancy study.

The chain recombines TRBV5-4 with TRBJ2-1; 11 bases fit TRBD2. The CDR3 loop spans 16 amino acids. Trimming at V came to 4 bases and at J to 6 bases, leaving 9 bases not matched to a gene. The germline CDR1 and CDR2 sequences are SGHNT and YYREEE (reference sequence). This chain's CDR3 is CASSIDPSGGPNEQFF. CDR3 coding DNA: TGTGCCAGCAGCATAGACCCTAGCGGGGGGCCCAATGAGCAGTTCTTC.

The chain combines TRBV10-3 with TRBJ1-2, with unresolved D. This CDR3 contains 17 residues. Trimming took off 2 bases at V and 4 bases at J, with 20 bases between the two ends. Per the germline V gene, CDR1 is ENHRY and CDR2 is SYGVKD. The CDR3 loop is CAISEPNTANPSYGYTF. The CDR3 nucleotides are TGTGCCATCAGTGAGCCTAATACGGCAAACCCTAGCTATGGCTACACCTTC.

The CDR3 region has the DNA TGTGCCAGCAGCTTTGGGACAGGGGTAGGCTACACCTTC. As protein: CASSFGTGVGYTF. The rearrangement uses TRBV5-6 and TRBJ1-2, with TRBD1 matching 10 bases. The CDR3 consists of 13 residues. The junction had 3 bases not matched to a gene; V was cut back by 2 bases and J by 8 bases. The germline CDR1 and CDR2 sequences are SGHDT and YYEEEE.

The chain couples TRBV4-1 to TRBJ2-4, with D possibly being TRBD1 (6 bases). This CDR3 spans 13 amino acids. Germline values: CDR1 MGHRA, CDR2 YSYEKL. Between the trimmed V and J ends, which lost 3 bases and 7 bases, there was a span of 10 bases. The CDR3 nucleotides read TGCGCCAGCAGCCAGAGACAGGACAACATTCAGTACTTC. Translation: CASSQRQDNIQYF.

The DNA of the CDR3 is TGTGCCAGCAGCTTGTGGGGGGTGACAGTTGACACTGAAGCTTTCTTT. Encoded protein: CASSLWGVTVDTEAFF. The rearrangement links TRBV5-5 to TRBJ1-1; possibly TRBD1 for D (5 bases). The CDR3 runs 16 residues. V was trimmed by 1 base and J by 3 bases, leaving 16 bases between them. The germline gives CDR1 SGHKS, CDR2 YYEKEE (reference sequence).

This chain connects TRBV6-1 to TRBJ2-7; 10 nucleotides line up with TRBD2. The CDR3 spans 16 residues. J lost 2 bases, V lost 1 base, and 5 bases had no gene match. Looked up from germline, CDR1 is MNHNS and CDR2 is SASEGT. The CDR3 region is CASSEGSGGPAYEQYF. In DNA form, the CDR3 reads TGTGCCAGCAGTGAAGGTAGCGGGGGGCCCGCCTACGAGCAGTACTTC.

This sequence joins TRBV6-5 and TRBJ1-4; 8 bases map to TRBD1. This CDR3 is built from 15 residues. Germline V gives CDR1 MNHEY, CDR2 SVGAGI. J lost 8 bases, V lost 2 bases, and 7 bases had no gene match. The CDR3 DNA sequence: TGTGCCAGCAGTTACCGACAGGGGACGAGGGAAAAACTGTTTTTT. The encoded protein is CASSYRQGTREKLFF.

The chain is built from TRBV5-1 and TRBJ1-1, with unresolved D. V was pared by 0 bases and J by 5 bases, with 14 bases between. Germline CDR1 reads SGHRS; CDR2 reads YFSETQ. The CDR3 is 15 amino acids. In DNA form, the CDR3 reads TGCGCCAGCAGCTTGGTGGGCGGGGTTGGAACTGAAGCTTTCTTT. Amino acids: CASSLVGGVGTEAFF.

Concerning this clone: Relative to the germline gene, one junction end is altered; a read error may explain this. The chain carries TRBV7-7 and TRBJ2-6; TRBD2 might be the D (5 bases). Germline CDR1 SSHAT, CDR2 FNYEAQ (reference sequence). There are 18 residues in the CDR3. The CDR3 bases are TGTGCTAGCAGCCGATTTACTGGAGGTCTGTCTGGGGCCAACGTCCTGACTTTC. Translation gives CASSRFTGGLSGANVLTF.

The chain has TRBV4-1 and TRBJ2-1, with D possibly being TRBD1 (7 bases). Between the trimmed V and J ends, which lost 1 base and 3 bases, there was a span of 10 bases. Germline V gene lookup returns CDR1 MGHRA and CDR2 YSYEKL. There are 15 residues in the CDR3. In DNA, the CDR3 is TGCGCCAGCAGCCAAGCGGGGGACAGCTACAATGAGCAGTTCTTC. Its protein product is CASSQAGDSYNEQFF.

This clone has only a few counts. The chain employs TRBV5-4 and TRBJ1-2; 9 bases align to TRBD1. The CDR3 consists of 15 residues. CDR1 is SGHNT and CDR2 is YYREEE in the germline V gene (reference sequence). V gave up 4 bases and J gave up 5 bases; unmatched junction bases: 9. CDR3 nucleotide sequence: TGTGCCAGCAGCCAGACCGGGACAGGGATTTATGGCTACACCTTC. The encoded protein is CASSQTGTGIYGYTF.

The chain combines TRBV30 with TRBJ2-7, with a possible D match to TRBD1 (6 bases). The CDR3 is 16 amino acids. Germline V lookup: CDR1 GTSNPN, CDR2 SVGIG (reference sequence). V lost 0 bases, J lost 6 bases, and 21 bases lay in between. The CDR3 reads CAWSVMSTGQGCEQYF. The CDR3 bases are TGTGCCTGGAGTGTAATGTCTACGGGACAAGGCTGCGAGCAGTACTTC.

V gene TRBV6-4 combines with J gene TRBJ1-1; no reliable D call. V lost 4 bases to trimming and J lost 1 base, with 16 bases between them. The CDR3 runs to 16 residues. Per germline, CDR1 MRHNA and CDR2 SNTAGT. The CDR3 reads CASSVTSEPPNTEAFF. The CDR3 region has the DNA TGTGCCAGCAGTGTCACGAGCGAGCCACCGAACACTGAAGCTTTCTTT.

The V gene is TRBV30, the J gene TRBJ1-6, with D possibly being TRBD1 (6 bases). The CDR3 spans 13 residues. V lost 4 bases to trimming and J lost 7 bases, with 11 bases between them. The V gene's germline CDR1 is GTSNPN and CDR2 SVGIG (reference sequence). CDR3 protein: CAWMVRGNSPLHF. CDR3 nucleotides: TGTGCCTGGATGGTCAGGGGCAATTCACCCCTCCACTTT.

The J gene is TRBJ2-1, the V gene TRBV7-3; TRBD2 matches 15 bases. Germline V lookup: CDR1 SGHTA, CDR2 FQGTGA. V lost 6 bases and J lost 4; bases outside the gene matches: 10. The CDR3 length is 18 residues. The CDR3 DNA reads as TGTGCCAGCAGAAGAATGGGGACTAGCGGGGGGCGTTACAATGAGCAGTTCTTC. Protein product: CASRRMGTSGGRYNEQFF.

This clone was detected once. The chain carries TRBV6-6 and TRBJ1-2; 8 bases fit TRBD1. Germline CDR1 and CDR2: MNHNY and SVGAGI (reference sequence). V was clipped by 2 bases and J by 4 bases; unmatched bases: 0. This CDR3 is 13 amino acids long. The CDR3 here is CASSYTGGYGYTF. CDR3 sequence (DNA): TGTGCCAGCAGTTACACAGGGGGCTATGGCTACACCTTC.

CDR3 DNA sequence: TGTGCCAGCAGCCAACAGCTCCCACAGAGCGAGGGAGCTTTCTTT. Protein: CASSQQLPQSEGAFF. The chain combines TRBV7-9 with TRBJ1-1; D uncertain. The CDR3 runs to 15 residues. Germline CDR1 SEHNR, CDR2 FQNEAQ (reference sequence). The V end was cut by 5 bases, the J end by 10 bases, with 23 bases between.

The CDR3 coding sequence is TGTGCCAGCAGCCCAAGGGGGAGACATCCCTCCTACGAGCAGTACTTC. Translated: CASSPRGRHPSYEQYF. The chain links TRBV13 to TRBJ2-7; D may be TRBD1 (6 bases). CDR1 and CDR2 (germline): PRHDT, FYEKMQ (reference sequence). The CDR3 consists of 16 residues. The V end was cut by 5 bases, the J end by 0 bases, with 17 bases between.

The rearrangement uses TRBV4-3 and TRBJ1-5, with D hard to call. The CDR3 is made up of 14 amino acids. V was trimmed by 0 bases and J by 6 bases, leaving 9 bases between them. Germline-derived CDR1 and CDR2 are LGHNA and YSLEER. CDR3: CASSQDHVAQPQHF. CDR3 coding DNA: TGCGCCAGCAGCCAAGATCACGTGGCTCAGCCCCAGCATTTT.

J is TRBJ1-3 and V is TRBV19; D call uncertain. Trimming cost V 3 bases and J 0 bases, with 9 bases left between them. The CDR3 has 15 amino acids. Per germline, CDR1 LNHDA and CDR2 SQIVND (reference sequence). CDR3 region: CASSMTDISGNTIYF. DNA for the CDR3: TGTGCCAGTAGTATGACCGACATCTCTGGAAACACCATATATTTT. The full variable domain, completed using reference TRBV19 and TRBJ1-3, is DGGITQSPKYLFRKEGQNVTLSCEQNLNHDAMYWYRQDPGQGLRLIYYSQIVNDFQKGDIAEGYSVSREKKESFPLTVTSAQKNPTAFYLCASSMTDISGNTIYFGEGSWLTVV.